The present TCR beta chain was sequenced within a study of beta chain features in type 1 diabetes. General study results and limits: Junctions at VDJ sites from type 1 diabetes patients had fewer insertions and more deletions. Moderate but significant shortening of TCRB CDR3s was recorded in all four CD4+ subsets from Type 1 diabetes patients. It was possible that PCR favored shorter templates, equally so in patients and controls. Sequencing the cDNA could make cells with high TCR expression show up more than they should.

What was sequenced were expressed TCRB transcripts, since all of the isolated RNA had been reverse transcribed. Repertoires were generated with immunoSEQ multiplex PCR, while TCRdb's copy carries only in-frame clones and drops some. The sample holds 330,000 or so clones, 10% to 15% seen once. The sample holds a few counts of this clone. Its antigen is unknown. The germline V gene has CDR1 SGHRS and CDR2 YFSETQ. Losses at the gene ends were 0 bases for V and 6 bases for J; bases not matched to a gene: 4. CDR3 length: 14 amino acids. The chain uses TRBV5-1 and TRBJ2-7; 9 positions agree with TRBD1. The sequencing input was naive CD4+ T cells from blood. The TCR was taken from a young woman with type 1 diabetes. This CDR3 is CASSLGDREGEQYF. The DNA of the CDR3 is TGCGCCAGCAGCTTGGGGGACAGGGAAGGCGAGCAGTACTTC.